This passage covers 17 T cell receptor beta chains from one sample sequenced in a study of CD8+ T cells in alopecia areata. Regarding treatment: oral pan-JAK inhibitor, 5-10 mg twice daily. cDNA prepared by RNA extraction and subsequent reverse transcription served as the template for sequencing. Clones were read by immunoSEQ multiplex PCR, and TCRdb kept only the in-frame ones, dropping some. Of some 170,000 clones in the sample, 50% to 75% were seen once. The material sequenced was CD4+ T cells sorted from blood, taken at roughly week 55, from a patient treated with tofacitinib. Receptor source: a human donor with alopecia areata.

The rearrangement joins TRBV30 to TRBJ1-3; 7 bases fit TRBD1. V was clipped by 4 bases and J by 0 bases; unmatched bases: 6. The germline gives CDR1 GTSNPN, CDR2 SVGIG (reference sequence). This CDR3 is built from 15 residues. CDR3 bases: TGTGCCTGGAACTTGGGACAGCTCTCTGGAAACACCATATATTTT. This sequence encodes CAWNLGQLSGNTIYF.

This clone is a singleton in its sample. The rearrangement uses TRBV15 and TRBJ1-3, with D unclear. With 1 base removed from V and 5 bases from J, the gap between germline ends came to 9 bases. The germline V gene has CDR1 LNHNV and CDR2 YYDKDF (reference sequence). The CDR3 covers 14 residues. Here the CDR3 reads CATSRGESRNTIYF. CDR3 bases: TGTGCCACCAGCAGAGGCGAATCCAGAAACACCATATATTTT.

The CDR3 coding sequence is TGTGCCAGCTCACCACCTGGAGGGGGGTACACTGAAGCTTTCTTT. It specifies CASSPPGGGYTEAFF. V and J are TRBV18 and TRBJ1-1; the D gene is possibly TRBD1 (6 bases). This CDR3 is 15 amino acids long. In germline, CDR1 is KGHSH, CDR2 LQKENI. The V end lost 0 bases, the J end lost 3 bases, and 11 bases lay between the germline ends.

The chain couples TRBV5-4 to TRBJ1-2, with TRBD1 matching 9 bases. There are 17 residues in the CDR3. CDR1 and CDR2 from the germline V gene are SGHNT and YYREEE (reference sequence). V trimming: 4 bases; J trimming: 6 bases; junction bases outside the gene matches: 16. The CDR3 sequence: CASSPGLPRGQGDGYTF. The CDR3 DNA follows: TGTGCCAGCAGCCCTGGACTTCCCCGGGGACAGGGTGATGGCTACACCTTC.

Of note for this clone: At one end, the junction sequence differs from germline, possibly due to a read error. The chain is built from TRBV10-2 and TRBJ2-1; D unclear. Germline V CDR1 and CDR2: WSHSY, SAAADI. The CDR3 spans 11 residues. The CDR3 protein is CASDSMARHLF. The CDR3 DNA sequence: TGCGCCAGCGATTCGATGGCTAGACATCTCTTC.

This clone was recorded a few times. The chain is built from TRBV5-1 and TRBJ2-7; D perhaps matches TRBD2 (6 bases). V was shortened by 0 bases and J by 3 bases, with 10 bases between the two germline ends. Looked up from germline, CDR1 is SGHRS and CDR2 is YFSETQ. This CDR3 comprises 14 residues. Written as DNA, the CDR3 is TGCGCCAGCAGCTTGGGTGGGGAGGTCTACGAGCAGTACTTC. Translation gives CASSLGGEVYEQYF.

V and J are TRBV30 and TRBJ1-2, with D uncertain. Germline V gene data show CDR1 as GTSNPN and CDR2 as SVGIG (reference sequence). Between the trimmed V and J ends, which lost 2 bases and 4 bases, there was a span of 11 bases. The CDR3 consists of 13 residues. The CDR3: CAWSRKRTYGYTF. CDR3 nucleotides: TGTGCCTGGAGTAGGAAAAGGACCTATGGCTACACCTTC.

The J gene is TRBJ1-6, the V gene TRBV18; TRBD1 matches 7 bases. Trimming removed 0 bases from V and 9 bases from J; junction bases left unmatched: 5. CDR1 and CDR2 (germline): KGHSH, LQKENI. This CDR3 is 15 amino acids long. CDR3: CASSPPNRGSSPLHF. The CDR3 nucleotides read TGTGCCAGCTCACCACCGAACAGGGGTTCTTCACCCCTCCACTTT.

This clone has a handful of counts. V gene TRBV11-2 combines with J gene TRBJ2-1; 8 bases match TRBD2. J lost 0 bases, V lost 2 bases, and 6 bases had no gene match. Germline assignment: CDR1 SGHAT and CDR2 FQNNGV. The length of the CDR3 is 17 residues. The CDR3 region is CASSLRAGTSSYNEQFF. CDR3 in DNA: TGTGCCAGCAGCTTACGTGCCGGGACTAGCTCCTACAATGAGCAGTTCTTC.

This clone was seen only once. The rearrangement uses TRBV11-2 and TRBJ1-5; tentative D call: TRBD1 (5 bases). The V and J ends lost 4 bases and 7 bases respectively, with 11 bases between them. The CDR3 loop spans 13 amino acids. Germline CDR1 reads SGHAT; CDR2 reads FQNNGV. CDR3 sequence reads: CASSSGGVQPQHF. In DNA form, the CDR3 reads TGTGCCAGCAGCTCCGGAGGGGTCCAGCCCCAGCATTTT.

This clone was counted a single time. The chain employs TRBV29-1 and TRBJ2-5, with D possibly being TRBD1 (5 bases). The better agreement between TRBJ2-7 and the DNA end casts doubt on the J call. Per germline, CDR1 SQVTM and CDR2 ANQGSEA. The CDR3 consists of 12 residues. As DNA, the CDR3 is TGCAGCGTTCTAGGGGACTCCTACGAGCAGTACTTC. This encodes CSVLGDSYEQYF.

In its sample, this clone was seen a few times. This chain links TRBV4-2 with TRBJ2-5; D unresolved. Germline V gene sequence: CDR1 LGHNA, CDR2 YNFKEQ. Trimming pared 0 bases from V and 7 bases from J, leaving 6 bases between. This CDR3 contains 12 residues. Here the CDR3 DNA reads TGTGCCAGCAGCCAAGACGTGATGACCCAGTACTTC. This gives the protein CASSQDVMTQYF.

J is TRBJ2-3 and V is TRBV9, with D uncertain. Germline lookup yields CDR1 SGDLS and CDR2 YYNGEE. This CDR3 has 14 amino acids. Trimming removed 6 bases at V and 1 base at J, with 12 bases between. CDR3 in DNA: TGTGCCAGCAACCCACGTCGGGGCACAGATACGCAGTATTTT. Amino acids: CASNPRRGTDTQYF.

The chain combines TRBV10-3 with TRBJ2-5; 7 nucleotides line up with TRBD2. The V and J ends lost 5 bases and 5 bases, in that order; junction bases with no gene match: 8. The CDR3 covers 14 residues. The V gene's germline CDR1 is ENHRY and CDR2 SYGVKD. As DNA, the CDR3 is TGTGCCATCAGTCGGGGGGTACCCCCGGAGACCCAGTACTTC. It yields the protein CAISRGVPPETQYF.

The chain employs TRBV9 and TRBJ1-2; possible D gene TRBD1, 6 bases. CDR3 length equals 12 residues. V gave up 7 bases and J gave up 4 bases, with 11 bases separating them. Germline CDR1 reads SGDLS; CDR2 reads YYNGEE. CDR3 in amino acids: CASGQIPYGYTF. CDR3 DNA sequence: TGTGCCAGCGGACAGATACCCTATGGCTACACCTTC.

The rearrangement uses TRBV19 and TRBJ1-6; 9 nucleotides match TRBD1. The junction had 4 bases not matched to a gene; V was cut back by 7 bases and J by 6 bases. The CDR3 has 14 residues. The germline gives CDR1 LNHDA, CDR2 SQIVND (reference sequence). The CDR3 bases are TGTGCCAGTAACTACAGGGGGCTTAATTCACCCCTCCACTTT. Translated, it gives CASNYRGLNSPLHF.

This clone was seen repeatedly, ten times or more. The sample holds other DNA sequences that translate to the same CDR3. This rearrangement joins TRBV7-2 to TRBJ2-3; possibly TRBD2 for D (6 bases). CDR1 SGHTA and CDR2 FQGNSA come from the germline V gene. This CDR3 spans 13 amino acids. V was cut by 6 bases and J by 9 bases, with 16 bases left in between. CDR3: CASSLRVADTQYF. The CDR3 DNA follows: TGTGCCAGCAGTCTGAGGGTAGCGGACACGCAGTATTTT.